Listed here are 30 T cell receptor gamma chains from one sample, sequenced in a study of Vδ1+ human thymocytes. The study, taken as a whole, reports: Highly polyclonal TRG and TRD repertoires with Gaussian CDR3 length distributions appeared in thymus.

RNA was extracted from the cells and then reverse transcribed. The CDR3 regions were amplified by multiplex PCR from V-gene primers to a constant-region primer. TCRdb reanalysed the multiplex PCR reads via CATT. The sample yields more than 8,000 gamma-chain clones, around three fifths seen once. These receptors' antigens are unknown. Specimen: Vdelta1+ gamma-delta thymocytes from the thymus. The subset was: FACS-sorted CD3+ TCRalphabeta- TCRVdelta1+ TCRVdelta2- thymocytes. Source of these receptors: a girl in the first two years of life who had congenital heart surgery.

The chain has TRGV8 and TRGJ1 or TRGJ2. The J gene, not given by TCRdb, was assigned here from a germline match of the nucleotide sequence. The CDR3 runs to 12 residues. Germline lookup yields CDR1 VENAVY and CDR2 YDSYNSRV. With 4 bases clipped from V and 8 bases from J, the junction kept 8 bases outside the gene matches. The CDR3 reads CATWDPEDKKLF. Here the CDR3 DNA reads TGTGCCACCTGGGACCCGGAAGATAAGAAACTCTTT.

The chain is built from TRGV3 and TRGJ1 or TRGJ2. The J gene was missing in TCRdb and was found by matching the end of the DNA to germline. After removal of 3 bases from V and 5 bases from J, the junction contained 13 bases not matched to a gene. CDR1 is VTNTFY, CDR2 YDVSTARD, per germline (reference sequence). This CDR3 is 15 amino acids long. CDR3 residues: CATWDRGSLDYKKLF. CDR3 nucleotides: TGTGCCACCTGGGACCGGGGGTCCCTTGATTATAAGAAACTCTTT.

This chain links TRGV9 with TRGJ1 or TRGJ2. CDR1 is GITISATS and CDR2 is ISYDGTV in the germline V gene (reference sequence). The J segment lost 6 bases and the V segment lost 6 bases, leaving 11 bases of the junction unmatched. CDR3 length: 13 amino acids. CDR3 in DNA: TGTGCCTTGTGGACCGAGGGCCTTTATAAGAAACTCTTT. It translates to CALWTEGLYKKLF.

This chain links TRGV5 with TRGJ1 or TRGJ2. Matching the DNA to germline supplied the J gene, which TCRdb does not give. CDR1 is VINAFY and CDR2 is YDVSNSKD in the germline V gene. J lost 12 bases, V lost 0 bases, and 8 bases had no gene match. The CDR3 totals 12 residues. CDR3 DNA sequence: TGTGCCACCTGGGACAGGCATCAGAGGAAACTCTTT. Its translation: CATWDRHQRKLF.

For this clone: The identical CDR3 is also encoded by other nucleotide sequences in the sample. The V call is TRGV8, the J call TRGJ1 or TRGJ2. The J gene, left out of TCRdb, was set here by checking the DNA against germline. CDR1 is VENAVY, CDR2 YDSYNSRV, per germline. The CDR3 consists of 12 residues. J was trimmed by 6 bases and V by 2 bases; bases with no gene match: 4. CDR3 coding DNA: TGTGCCACCTGGGATATAAGTTATAAGAAACTCTTT. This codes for CATWDISYKKLF.

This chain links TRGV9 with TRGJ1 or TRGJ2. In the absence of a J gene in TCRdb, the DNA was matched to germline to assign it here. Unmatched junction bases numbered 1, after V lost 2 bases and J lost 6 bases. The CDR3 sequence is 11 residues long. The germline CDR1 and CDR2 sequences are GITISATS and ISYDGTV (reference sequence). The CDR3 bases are TGTGCCTTGTGGGAGGGTTATAAGAAACTCTTT. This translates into CALWEGYKKLF.

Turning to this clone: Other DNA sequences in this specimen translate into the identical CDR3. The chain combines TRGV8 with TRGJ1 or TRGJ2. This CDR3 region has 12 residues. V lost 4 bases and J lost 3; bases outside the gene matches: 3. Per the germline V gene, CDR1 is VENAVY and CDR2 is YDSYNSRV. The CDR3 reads CATWDRYYKKLF. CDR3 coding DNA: TGTGCCACCTGGGACCGTTATTATAAGAAACTCTTT.

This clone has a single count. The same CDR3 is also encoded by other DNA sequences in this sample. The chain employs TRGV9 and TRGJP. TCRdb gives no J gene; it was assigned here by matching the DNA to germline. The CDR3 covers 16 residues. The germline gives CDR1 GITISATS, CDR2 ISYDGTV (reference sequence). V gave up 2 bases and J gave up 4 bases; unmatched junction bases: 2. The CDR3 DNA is TGTGCCTTGTGGGAGGATCAAGAGTTGGGCAAAAAAATCAAGGTATTT. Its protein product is CALWEDQELGKKIKVF.

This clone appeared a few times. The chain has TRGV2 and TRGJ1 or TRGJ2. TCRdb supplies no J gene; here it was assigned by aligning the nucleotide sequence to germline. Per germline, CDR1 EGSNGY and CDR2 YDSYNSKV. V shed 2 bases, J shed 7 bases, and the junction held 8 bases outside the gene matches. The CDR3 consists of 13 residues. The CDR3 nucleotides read TGTGCCACCTGGGACGAGAGGGGGTATAAGAAACTCTTT. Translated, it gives CATWDERGYKKLF.

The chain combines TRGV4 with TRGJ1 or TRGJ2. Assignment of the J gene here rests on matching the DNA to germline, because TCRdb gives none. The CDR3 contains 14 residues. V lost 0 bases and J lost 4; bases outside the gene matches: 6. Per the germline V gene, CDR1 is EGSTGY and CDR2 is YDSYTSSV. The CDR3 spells CATWDGPWYYKKLF. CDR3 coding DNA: TGTGCCACCTGGGATGGGCCGTGGTATTATAAGAAACTCTTT.

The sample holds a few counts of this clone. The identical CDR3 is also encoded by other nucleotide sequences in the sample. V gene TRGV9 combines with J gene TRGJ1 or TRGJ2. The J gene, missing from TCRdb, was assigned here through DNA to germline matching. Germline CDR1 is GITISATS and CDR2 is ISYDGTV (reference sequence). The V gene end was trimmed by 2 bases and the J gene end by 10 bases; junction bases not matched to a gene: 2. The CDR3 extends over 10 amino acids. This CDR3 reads CALWEGKKLF. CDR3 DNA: TGTGCCTTGTGGGAGGGAAAGAAACTCTTT.

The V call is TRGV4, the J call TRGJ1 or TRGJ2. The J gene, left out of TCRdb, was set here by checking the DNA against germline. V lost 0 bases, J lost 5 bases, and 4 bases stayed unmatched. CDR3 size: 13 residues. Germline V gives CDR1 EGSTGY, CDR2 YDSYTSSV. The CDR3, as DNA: TGTGCCACCTGGGATGGGCCCGATTATAAGAAACTCTTT. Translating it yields CATWDGPDYKKLF.

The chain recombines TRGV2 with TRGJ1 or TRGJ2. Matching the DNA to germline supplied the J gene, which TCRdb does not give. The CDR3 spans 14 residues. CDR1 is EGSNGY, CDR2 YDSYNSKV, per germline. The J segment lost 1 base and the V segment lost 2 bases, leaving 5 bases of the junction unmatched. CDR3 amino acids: CATWDEQNYYKKLF. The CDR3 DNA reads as TGTGCCACCTGGGACGAGCAAAATTATTATAAGAAACTCTTT.

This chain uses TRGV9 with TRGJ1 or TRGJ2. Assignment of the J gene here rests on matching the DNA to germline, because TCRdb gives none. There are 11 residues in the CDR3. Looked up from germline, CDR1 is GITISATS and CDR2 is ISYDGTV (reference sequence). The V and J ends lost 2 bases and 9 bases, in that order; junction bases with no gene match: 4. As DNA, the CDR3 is TGTGCCTTGTGGGAGGCGTTTAAGAAACTCTTT. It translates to CALWEAFKKLF.

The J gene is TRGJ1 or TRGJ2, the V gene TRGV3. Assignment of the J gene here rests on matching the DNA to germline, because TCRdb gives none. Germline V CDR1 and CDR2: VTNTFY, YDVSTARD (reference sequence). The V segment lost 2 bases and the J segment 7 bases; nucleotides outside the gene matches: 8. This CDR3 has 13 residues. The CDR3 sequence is CATWDKKDYKKLF. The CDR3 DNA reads TGTGCCACCTGGGACAAGAAGGACTATAAGAAACTCTTT.

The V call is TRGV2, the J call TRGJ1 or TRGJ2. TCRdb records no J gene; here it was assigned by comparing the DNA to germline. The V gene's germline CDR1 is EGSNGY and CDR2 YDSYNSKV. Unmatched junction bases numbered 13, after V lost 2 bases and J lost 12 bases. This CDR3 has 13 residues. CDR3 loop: CATWDDSKGGKLF. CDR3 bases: TGTGCCACCTGGGACGACAGTAAAGGGGGGAAACTCTTT.

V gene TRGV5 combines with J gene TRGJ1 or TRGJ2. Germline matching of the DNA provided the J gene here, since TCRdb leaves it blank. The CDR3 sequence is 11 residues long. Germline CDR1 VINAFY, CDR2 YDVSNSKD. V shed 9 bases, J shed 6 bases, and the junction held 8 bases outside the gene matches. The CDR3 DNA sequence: TGTGCCACCCTAAGCCCTTATAAGAAACTCTTT. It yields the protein CATLSPYKKLF.

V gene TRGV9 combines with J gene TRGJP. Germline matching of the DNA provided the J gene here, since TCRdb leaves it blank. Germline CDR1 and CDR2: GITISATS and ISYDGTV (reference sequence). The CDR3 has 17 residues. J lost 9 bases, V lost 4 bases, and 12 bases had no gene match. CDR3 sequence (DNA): TGTGCCTTGTGGGACCACAGGCAGGTGTTGGGCAAAAAAATCAAGGTATTT. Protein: CALWDHRQVLGKKIKVF.

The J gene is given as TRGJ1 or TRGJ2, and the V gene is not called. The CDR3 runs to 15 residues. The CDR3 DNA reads TGTGCCACCTGGGACCGCCATTGGGATTATTATAAGAAACTCTTT. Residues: CATWDRHWDYYKKLF.

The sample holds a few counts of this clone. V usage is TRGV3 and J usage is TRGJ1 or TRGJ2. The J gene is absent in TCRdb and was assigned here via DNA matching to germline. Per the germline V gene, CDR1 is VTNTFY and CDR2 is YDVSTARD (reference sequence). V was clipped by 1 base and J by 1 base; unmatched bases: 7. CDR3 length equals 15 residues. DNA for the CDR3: TGTGCCACCTGGGACAGACCCTTAAATTATTATAAGAAACTCTTT. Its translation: CATWDRPLNYYKKLF.

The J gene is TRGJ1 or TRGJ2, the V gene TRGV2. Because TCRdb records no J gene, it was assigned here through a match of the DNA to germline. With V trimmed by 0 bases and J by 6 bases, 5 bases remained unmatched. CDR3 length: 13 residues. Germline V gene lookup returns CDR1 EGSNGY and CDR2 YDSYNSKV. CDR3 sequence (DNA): TGTGCCACCTGGGACGGGAACGCTTATAAGAAACTCTTT. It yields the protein CATWDGNAYKKLF.

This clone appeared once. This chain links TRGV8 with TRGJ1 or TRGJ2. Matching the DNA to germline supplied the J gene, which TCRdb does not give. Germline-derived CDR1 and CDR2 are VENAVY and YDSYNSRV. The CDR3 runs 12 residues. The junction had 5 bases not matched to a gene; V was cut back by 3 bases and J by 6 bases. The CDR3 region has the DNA TGTGCCACCTGGGATGGGACTTATAAGAAACTCTTT. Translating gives CATWDGTYKKLF.

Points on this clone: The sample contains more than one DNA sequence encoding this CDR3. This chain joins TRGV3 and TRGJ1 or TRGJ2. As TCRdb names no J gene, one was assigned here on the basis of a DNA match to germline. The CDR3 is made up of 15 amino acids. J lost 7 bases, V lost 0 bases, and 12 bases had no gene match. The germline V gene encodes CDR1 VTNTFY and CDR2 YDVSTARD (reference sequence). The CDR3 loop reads CATWDRRVEGYKKLF. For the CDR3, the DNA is TGTGCCACCTGGGACAGGCGAGTCGAGGGATATAAGAAACTCTTT.

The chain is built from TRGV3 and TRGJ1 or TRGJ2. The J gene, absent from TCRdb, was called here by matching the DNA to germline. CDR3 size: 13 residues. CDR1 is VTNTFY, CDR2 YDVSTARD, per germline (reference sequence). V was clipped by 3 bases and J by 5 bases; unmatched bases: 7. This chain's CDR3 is CATWDGTNYKKLF. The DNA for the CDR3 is TGTGCCACCTGGGACGGGACTAATTATAAGAAACTCTTT.

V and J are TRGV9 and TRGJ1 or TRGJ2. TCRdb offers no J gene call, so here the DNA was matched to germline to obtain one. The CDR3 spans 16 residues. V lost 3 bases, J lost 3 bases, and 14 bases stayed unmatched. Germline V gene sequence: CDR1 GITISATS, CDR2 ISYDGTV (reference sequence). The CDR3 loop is CALWEPLSQFYYKKLF. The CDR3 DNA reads TGTGCCTTGTGGGAGCCCCTAAGTCAATTTTATTATAAGAAACTCTTT.

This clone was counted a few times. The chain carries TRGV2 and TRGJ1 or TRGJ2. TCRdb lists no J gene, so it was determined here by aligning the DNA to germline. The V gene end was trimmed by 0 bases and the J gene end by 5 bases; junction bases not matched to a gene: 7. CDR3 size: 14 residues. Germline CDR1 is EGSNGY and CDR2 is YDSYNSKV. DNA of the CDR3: TGTGCCACCTGGGACGGGCGGCTCGATTATAAGAAACTCTTT. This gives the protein CATWDGRLDYKKLF.

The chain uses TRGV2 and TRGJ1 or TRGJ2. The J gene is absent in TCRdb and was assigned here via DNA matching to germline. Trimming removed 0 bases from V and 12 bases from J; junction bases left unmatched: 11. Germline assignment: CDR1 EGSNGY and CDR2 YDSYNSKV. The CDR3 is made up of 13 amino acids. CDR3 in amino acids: CATWDGPGRGKLF. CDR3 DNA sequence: TGTGCCACCTGGGACGGGCCGGGTCGAGGGAAACTCTTT.

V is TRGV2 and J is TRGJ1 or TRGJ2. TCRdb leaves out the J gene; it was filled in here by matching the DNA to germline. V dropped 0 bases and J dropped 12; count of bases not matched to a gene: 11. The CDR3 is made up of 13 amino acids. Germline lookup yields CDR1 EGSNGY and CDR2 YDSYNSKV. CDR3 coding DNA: TGTGCCACCTGGGACGGGCTCTTTAGGGCGAAACTCTTT. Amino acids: CATWDGLFRAKLF.

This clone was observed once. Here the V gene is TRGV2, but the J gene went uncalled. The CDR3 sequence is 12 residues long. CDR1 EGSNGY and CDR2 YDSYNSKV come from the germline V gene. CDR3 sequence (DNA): TGTGCCACCTGGGACGGGCGACGGAAGAATCTCTTT. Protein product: CATWDGRRKNLF.

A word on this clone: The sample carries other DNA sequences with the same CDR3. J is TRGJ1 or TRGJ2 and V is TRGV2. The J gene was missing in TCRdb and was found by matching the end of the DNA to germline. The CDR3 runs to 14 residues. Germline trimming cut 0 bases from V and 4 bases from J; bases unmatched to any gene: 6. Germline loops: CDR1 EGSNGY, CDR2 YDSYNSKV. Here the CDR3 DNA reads TGTGCCACCTGGGACGGGCCTAGATATTATAAGAAACTCTTT. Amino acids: CATWDGPRYYKKLF.